This T cell receptor beta chain was captured in a study of T cells after yellow fever vaccination. Study-level results: It was a small share of clonotypes that appeared in both CD4 and CD8 compartments.

This clonotype was recorded many times. Its target is unknown. MiXCR was run by TCRdb on the 5' RACE reads, yielding one entry per CDR3 protein. Of 300,000 to 350,000 distinct CDR3 sequences in the sample, about 4.5% were seen once. J was trimmed by 5 bases and V by 4 bases; bases with no gene match: 11. From germline, CDR1 is SGHNT and CDR2 YYREEE (reference sequence). The CDR3 consists of 15 residues. The chain recombines TRBV5-4 with TRBJ2-5, with 7 positions matching TRBD2. Sequencing was performed on PBMCs, taken 15 days after the yellow fever booster vaccination. This clonotype was sampled from a man aged 18 to 29 who received the YFV17D yellow fever vaccine. The CDR3 is CASSPSGDRRETQYF. CDR3 in DNA: TGTGCCAGCAGCCCCAGCGGGGACCGGCGGGAGACCCAGTACTTC.